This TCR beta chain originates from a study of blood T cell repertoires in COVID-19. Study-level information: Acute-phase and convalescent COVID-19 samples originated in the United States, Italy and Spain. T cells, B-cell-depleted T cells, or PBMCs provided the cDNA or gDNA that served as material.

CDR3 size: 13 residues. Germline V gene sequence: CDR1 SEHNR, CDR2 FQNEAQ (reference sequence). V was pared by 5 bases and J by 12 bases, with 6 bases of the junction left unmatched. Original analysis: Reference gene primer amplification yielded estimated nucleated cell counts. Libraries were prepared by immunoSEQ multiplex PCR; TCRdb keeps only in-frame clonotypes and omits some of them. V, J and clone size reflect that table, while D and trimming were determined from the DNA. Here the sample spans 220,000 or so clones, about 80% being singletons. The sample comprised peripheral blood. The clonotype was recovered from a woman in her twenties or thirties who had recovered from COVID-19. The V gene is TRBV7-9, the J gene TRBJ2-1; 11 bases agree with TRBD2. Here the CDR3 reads CASSGGTSGLQFF. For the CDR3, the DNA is TGTGCCAGCAGCGGTGGGACTAGCGGATTGCAGTTCTTC.